This passage covers 27 T cell receptor beta chains from one sample sequenced in a study of CD8+CD57+ T cells in acquired aplastic anemia. Profiling that covered TCR beta VDJ and CDR3 relied on genomic DNA as its template. Using its own MiXCR run on the reads, TCRdb lists one record per CDR3 protein. Among under 350,000 distinct CDR3 sequences, roughly 53% were seen once, and the ten largest hold around 1.2%. Those patients picked for sequencing had displayed CD8+CD57+ cell expansion on flow cytometry. Material for sequencing was sorted CD4+, CD8+, or CD8+CD57+ T cells (not recorded which) from PBMCs. These receptors were obtained from a human donor with aplastic anemia.

The V gene is TRBV7-2, the J gene TRBJ2-1; D is possibly TRBD2 (5 bases). Between the trimmed V and J ends, which lost 4 bases and 5 bases, there was a span of 15 bases. The germline CDR1 and CDR2 sequences are SGHTA and FQGNSA. The CDR3 consists of 15 residues. The CDR3 loop reads CASSSMTYGNNEQFF. The CDR3 region has the DNA TGTGCCAGCAGCTCCATGACCTACGGGAACAATGAGCAGTTCTTC.

In the case of this clonotype: A read error is possible here, since a much larger clone lies one base away. J is TRBJ2-3 and V is TRBV28, with no clear D. The CDR3 spans 14 residues. Germline CDR1 MDHEN, CDR2 SYDVKM. The CDR3 loop reads CASSSVSPTDAQYF. In DNA, the CDR3 is TGTGCCAGCAGTTCCGTATCCCCCACAGATGCGCAGTATTTT.

V is TRBV5-1 and J is TRBJ1-2; tentative D call: TRBD1 (6 bases). There are 12 residues in the CDR3. Germline V gives CDR1 SGHRS, CDR2 YFSETQ. Trimming cost V 3 bases and J 7 bases, with 10 bases left between them. In DNA, the CDR3 is TGCGCCAGCAGCTATACAGGGTCTGGCTACACCTTC. Translated, it gives CASSYTGSGYTF.

The genes are TRBV20-1 and TRBJ2-5; D could derive from TRBD1 or TRBD2 (5 bases each). The germline CDR1 and CDR2 sequences are DFQATT and SNEGSKA (reference sequence). Trimming shortened V by 0 bases and J by 2 bases, and 13 bases separated the two germline ends. This CDR3 region has 15 residues. Here the CDR3 reads CSARDGTGAQETQYF. CDR3 in DNA: TGCAGTGCTAGAGACGGAACCGGGGCACAAGAGACCCAGTACTTC.

This clonotype was seen only a few times. The chain links TRBV19 to TRBJ2-2; the D is unclear. Trimming stripped 4 bases from V and 4 bases from J, with 7 bases between. Germline V gene sequence: CDR1 LNHDA, CDR2 SQIVND (reference sequence). The CDR3 sequence is 13 residues long. Written as DNA, the CDR3 is TGTGCCAGTAGTAGCTCAGTCACCGGGGAGCTGTTTTTT. This encodes CASSSSVTGELFF.

This clonotype has a count of ten or more. This chain uses TRBV5-8 with TRBJ2-5, with 8 bases identical to TRBD1. The V and J ends lost 3 bases and 3 bases, in that order; junction bases with no gene match: 4. The CDR3 contains 14 residues. In germline, CDR1 is SGHTS, CDR2 YDEGEE. The CDR3 region is CASSSDRDEETQYF. The DNA for the CDR3 is TGTGCCAGCAGCTCGGACAGGGATGAAGAGACCCAGTACTTC.

This clonotype showed up many times. The chain has TRBV6-5 and TRBJ2-3, with 13 nucleotides matching TRBD2. CDR3 length equals 15 residues. V was pared by 4 bases and J by 5 bases, with 3 bases of the junction left unmatched. Germline V gene data show CDR1 as MNHEY and CDR2 as SVGAGI. DNA of the CDR3: TGTGCCAGCAGTTCCGGACTAGCGGGGGAAGATACGCAGTATTTT. Its translation: CASSSGLAGEDTQYF.

V gene TRBV5-4 combines with J gene TRBJ2-5; TRBD2 matches 15 bases. The germline gives CDR1 SGHNT, CDR2 YYREEE (reference sequence). Trimming took 4 bases from V and 2 from J; bases not matched to a gene: 9. The CDR3 consists of 18 residues. The CDR3 bases are TGTGCCAGCAGCCACTATGGCGGGACTAGCGGGGGGCAAGAGACCCAGTACTTC. Its translation: CASSHYGGTSGGQETQYF.

The chain combines TRBV20-1 with TRBJ1-2; D is uncertain. This CDR3 spans 13 amino acids. The germline V gene encodes CDR1 DFQATT and CDR2 SNEGSKA (reference sequence). Deletions cut 2 bases from V and 7 bases from J, with 14 bases between. This CDR3 is CSARKGGFPGYTF. CDR3 DNA: TGCAGTGCTAGAAAGGGCGGCTTCCCTGGCTACACCTTC.

There are many counts of this clonotype. The V call is TRBV15, the J call TRBJ1-1, with TRBD1 as a possible D gene (5 bases). The CDR3 covers 15 residues. V lost 0 bases, J lost 1 base, and 9 bases lay in between. Germline V CDR1 and CDR2: LNHNV, YYDKDF (reference sequence). CDR3 in amino acids: CATSRDRAPNTEAFF. The CDR3 DNA is TGTGCCACCAGCAGAGACAGGGCACCGAACACTGAAGCTTTCTTT.

This clonotype has just a few counts. The genes are TRBV20-1 and TRBJ2-7; D gene unclear. Germline assignment: CDR1 DFQATT and CDR2 SNEGSKA (reference sequence). This CDR3 has 12 amino acids. V gave up 1 base and J gave up 1 base, with 5 bases separating them. The CDR3 DNA is TGCAGTGCTAGAGGGCAGTCCTACGAGCAGTACTTC. It yields the protein CSARGQSYEQYF.

This clonotype has a count of ten or more. The chain is built from TRBV3-1 and TRBJ2-3; tentative D call: TRBD1 (5 bases). Trimming removed 0 bases at V and 4 bases at J, with 11 bases between. CDR1 and CDR2 (germline): LGHDT, YNNKEL (reference sequence). The CDR3 has 15 residues. CDR3 sequence reads: CASSQDWQGADTQYF. The DNA for the CDR3 is TGTGCCAGCAGCCAAGATTGGCAGGGCGCAGATACGCAGTATTTT.

This clonotype is medium-sized in the sample. The V gene is TRBV2, the J gene TRBJ2-7; D call uncertain. The CDR3 totals 14 residues. Trimming shortened V by 1 base and J by 1 base, and 8 bases separated the two germline ends. CDR1 and CDR2 (germline): SNHLY, FYNNEI. CDR3 nucleotide sequence: TGTGCCAGCAGTGAAGGACGGCTGTCCTACGAGCAGTACTTC. Its protein is CASSEGRLSYEQYF.

A few counts support this clonotype. CDR3 nucleotides: TGTGCCAGCTCACCACCGGGACAGGGCACCTATGGCTACACCTTC. This codes for CASSPPGQGTYGYTF. The rearrangement links TRBV18 to TRBJ1-2, with TRBD1 matching 9 bases. Germline-derived CDR1 and CDR2 are KGHSH and LQKENI. With V trimmed by 0 bases and J by 4 bases, 3 bases remained unmatched. This CDR3 is 15 amino acids long.

The chain carries TRBV20-1 and TRBJ1-2, with 8 bases fitting TRBD1. J gave up 4 bases and V 2 bases, and 6 bases lay outside the gene matches. CDR1 and CDR2 from the germline V gene are DFQATT and SNEGSKA (reference sequence). The CDR3 contains 14 residues. CDR3: CSARSGGGGYGYTF. The DNA for the CDR3 is TGCAGTGCTAGATCAGGGGGCGGAGGCTATGGCTACACCTTC.

This clonotype has ten or more counts. The junction and the germline gene differ at one end; a read error may be behind it. The V gene is TRBV6-6, the J gene TRBJ1-5; D gene uncertain. This CDR3 is 14 amino acids long. The V gene's germline CDR1 is MNHNY and CDR2 SVGAGI (reference sequence). The DNA of the CDR3 is TGTGCCAGCAGTACGCCAGGTCTCAATCGGCCCCAGCATTTT. Protein sequence: CASSTPGLNRPQHF.

This clonotype was seen ten or more times. The V gene is TRBV19, the J gene TRBJ2-1; D is possibly TRBD1 or TRBD2 (5 bases each). Trimming removed 3 bases from V and 8 bases from J, with 17 bases in between. The germline V gene has CDR1 LNHDA and CDR2 SQIVND (reference sequence). The CDR3 loop spans 15 amino acids. DNA for the CDR3: TGTGCCAGTAGTATGGCAGGGAGTGGTTACTATGAGCAGTTCTTC. It specifies CASSMAGSGYYEQFF.

The chain has TRBV5-1 and TRBJ2-7; D is undetermined. The CDR3 is 12 amino acids. Trimming pared 0 bases from V and 8 bases from J, leaving 9 bases between. Germline V gene data show CDR1 as SGHRS and CDR2 as YFSETQ. Written as DNA, the CDR3 is TGCGCCAGCAGCTTGGAAGGATACAAGCAGTACTTC. Amino acids: CASSLEGYKQYF.

This clonotype has at least ten counts. The chain joins TRBV27 to TRBJ2-7; either TRBD1 or TRBD2 may fit D (5 bases each). V was shortened by 4 bases and J by 4 bases, with 17 bases between the two germline ends. The germline CDR1 and CDR2 sequences are MNHEY and SMNVEV (reference sequence). CDR3 length equals 15 residues. The CDR3 here is CASSSVWGTGYEQYF. Written as DNA, the CDR3 is TGTGCCAGCAGTTCAGTGTGGGGGACCGGATACGAGCAGTACTTC.

The J gene is TRBJ1-6, the V gene TRBV2; D gene uncertain. CDR1 and CDR2 from the germline V gene are SNHLY and FYNNEI. This CDR3 comprises 15 residues. Trimming took 10 bases from V and 7 from J, leaving 20 bases between them. CDR3 protein: CAIRKGGEENSPLHF. DNA of the CDR3: TGTGCCATCAGAAAGGGAGGAGAGGAGAATTCACCCCTCCACTTT.

The chain has TRBV4-2 and TRBJ2-7, with TRBD1 as a possible D gene (6 bases). Germline CDR1 LGHNA, CDR2 YNFKEQ. The CDR3 length is 19 residues. The V end was cut by 3 bases, the J end by 0 bases, with 24 bases between. CDR3 nucleotides: TGTGCCAGCAGCCATGCCTCCAGGGGCCCCGAATTACCCTCCTACGAGCAGTACTTC. It specifies CASSHASRGPELPSYEQYF.

Here the CDR3 DNA reads TGTGCCAGCAGCTTAGTTTCCTCGGGGTCCTACAATGAGCAGTTCTTC. Translation: CASSLVSSGSYNEQFF. This sequence joins TRBV7-3 and TRBJ2-1, with D possibly being TRBD2 (5 bases). Germline CDR1 SGHTA, CDR2 FQGTGA. Trimming took off 2 bases at V and 1 base at J, with 12 bases between the two ends. The CDR3 has 16 residues. Full variable domain (rest looked up from reference TRBV7-3 and TRBJ2-1): GAGVSQTPSNKVTEKGKYVELRCDPISGHTALYWYRQSLGQGPEFLIYFQGTGAADDSGLPNDRFFAVRPEGSVSTLKIQRTERGDSAVYLCASSLVSSGSYNEQFFGPGTRLTVL.

This clonotype was observed at least ten times. The gene calls are TRBV6-5 and TRBJ1-1, with D possibly TRBD1 on 5 matching bases. Trimming cost V 2 bases and J 13 bases, with 11 bases left between them. Germline CDR1 and CDR2: MNHEY and SVGAGI. The CDR3 contains 11 residues. CDR3 bases: TGTGCCAGCAGTTACAGAGGGACGGTTTTCTTT. Amino acids: CASSYRGTVFF.

At least ten counts were recorded for this clonotype. The chain has TRBV12-3 or TRBV12-4 and TRBJ1-4; D gene unclear. The CDR3 length is 14 residues. Between the trimmed V and J ends, which lost 6 bases and 7 bases, there was a span of 15 bases. The CDR3 nucleotides read TGTGCCAGCAGCCCCCCGGGTCCTATTGAAAAACTGTTTTTT. It codes for CASSPPGPIEKLFF.

The chain couples TRBV11-2 to TRBJ2-3, with D maybe TRBD1 (6 bases). Trimming took 5 bases from V and 2 from J, leaving 20 bases between them. The CDR3 extends over 17 amino acids. Germline assignment: CDR1 SGHAT and CDR2 FQNNGV. CDR3 sequence (DNA): TGTGCCAGCAGCCTAACGTACAGGGCCGAATACACAGATACGCAGTATTTT. This encodes CASSLTYRAEYTDTQYF.

There are a few counts of this clonotype. The genes are TRBV20-1 and TRBJ2-7; the match to TRBD2 covers 12 bases. Looked up from germline, CDR1 is DFQATT and CDR2 is SNEGSKA (reference sequence). The CDR3 contains 14 residues. With 6 bases clipped from V and 3 bases from J, the junction kept 6 bases outside the gene matches. In DNA form, the CDR3 reads TGCAGTGCCCTCGGACTAGCGGGAAACTACGAGCAGTACTTC. Its translation: CSALGLAGNYEQYF.

This clonotype was counted many times. The J gene is TRBJ1-1, the V gene TRBV20-1; 9 bases align to TRBD1. CDR3 length: 14 amino acids. In germline, CDR1 is DFQATT, CDR2 SNEGSKA (reference sequence). J gave up 3 bases and V 5 bases, and 7 bases lay outside the gene matches. CDR3: CSAPLTGGYTEAFF. The CDR3 nucleotides read TGCAGTGCTCCCCTGACAGGGGGGTACACTGAAGCTTTCTTT.